This T cell receptor (beta chain) was retrieved from a study of T-cell reconstitution after alpha-beta-depleted transplantation in children. This clonotype was picked up a small number of times. Researchers prepared the TCRbeta library using unique molecular identifiers, the study reports. TCRdb re-called the PCR reads with MiXCR, one entry per CDR3 protein. The sample shows approximately 400,000 distinct CDR3 sequences, about a tenth of them seen only once. The length of the CDR3 is 14 residues. Germline CDR1 and CDR2: SNHLY and FYNNEI. Trimming pared 6 bases from V and 0 bases from J, leaving 6 bases between.

This TCR came from a human donor who donated a stem cell graft to a child with acute myeloid leukemia. The specimen was PBMCs from the stem cell graft donor, collected from the stem cell graft. J is TRBJ2-6 and V is TRBV2; D is ambiguous. CDR3 in amino acids: CASRQNSGANVLTF. CDR3 DNA sequence: TGTGCCAGCAGACAGAACTCTGGGGCCAACGTCCTGACTTTC.